The 13 T cell receptor beta chains listed next were all sequenced from one sample in a study of T and B cells in COVID-19 patients. Multiplex PCR with BIOMED2 TRB-A/B primer pools amplified TRB rearrangements. TCRdb passed the multiplex PCR reads through MiXCR, listing each CDR3 protein once. Found here are approximately 5,200 distinct CDR3 sequences, 20% of them singletons; the top ten hold roughly 6.2%. Each TRB amplification used about 250-550 ng of genomic DNA from blood. The sequencing input was blood. The source is a human donor who had recovered from COVID-19.

This chain connects TRBV11-3 to TRBJ2-7; 9 bases line up with TRBD2. Losses at the gene ends were 6 bases for V and 3 bases for J; bases not matched to a gene: 12. CDR3 length equals 16 residues. CDR1 and CDR2 (germline): SGHNT, YENEEA. Written as DNA, the CDR3 is TGTGCCAGCAGTCACTGGGCGGGAGGGCCCCACTACGAGCAGTACTTC. As protein: CASSHWAGGPHYEQYF.

This clonotype occurred many times. The V call is TRBV10-3, the J call TRBJ2-5; no clear D gene. This CDR3 is 12 amino acids long. V was clipped by 11 bases and J by 1 base, with 11 bases between them. CDR1 and CDR2 (germline): ENHRY, SYGVKD. The CDR3 bases are TGTGCCTCCAAGGGTAGCCAAGAGACCCAGTACTTC. Translated: CASKGSQETQYF.

This clonotype was observed at least ten times. The chain links TRBV10-3 to TRBJ2-5; 10 bases map to TRBD1. In germline, CDR1 is ENHRY, CDR2 SYGVKD. The trim removed 4 bases at V and 3 bases at J, leaving 11 bases unmatched. This CDR3 region has 17 residues. DNA for the CDR3: TGTGCCATCAGTGGAGGGGGACAGGGGATTGTAGAAGAGACCCAGTACTTC. Translating gives CAISGGGQGIVEETQYF.

This clonotype is labeled medium-sized. The chain combines TRBV5-6 with TRBJ2-1, with 14 bases matching TRBD2. Germline lookup yields CDR1 SGHDT and CDR2 YYEEEE. Losses at the gene ends were 0 bases for V and 12 bases for J; bases not matched to a gene: 14. CDR3 length: 18 amino acids. DNA for the CDR3: TGTGCCAGCAGCTTGGTGGGACTAGCGGGAGTAGGGGAGGGGGTGCAGTTCTTC. It yields the protein CASSLVGLAGVGEGVQFF.

This clonotype has a handful of counts. The chain has TRBV7-9 and TRBJ2-7; 11 bases are shared with TRBD2. Germline V gives CDR1 SEHNR, CDR2 FQNEAQ (reference sequence). This CDR3 contains 17 residues. Losses at the gene ends were 5 bases for V and 3 bases for J; bases not matched to a gene: 12. CDR3 DNA sequence: TGTGCCAGCAGCATATTCGAGGGGCTAGCGGGAGGCTACGAGCAGTACTTC. It codes for CASSIFEGLAGGYEQYF.

This chain uses TRBV2 with TRBJ2-1; TRBD1 aligns across 9 bases. The trim removed 6 bases at V and 4 bases at J, leaving 7 bases unmatched. The CDR3 length is 15 residues. Germline V gene data show CDR1 as SNHLY and CDR2 as FYNNEI. CDR3 region: CASSPGTGIYNEQFF. DNA of the CDR3: TGTGCCAGCAGCCCCGGGACAGGGATATACAATGAGCAGTTCTTC. Filled out from reference TRBV2 and TRBJ2-1, the complete variable domain reads EPEVTQTPSHQVTQMGQEVILRCVPISNHLYFYWYRQILGQKVEFLVSFYNNEISEKSEIFDDQFSVERPDGSNFTLKIRSTKLEDSAMYFCASSPGTGIYNEQFFGPGTRLTVL.

V usage is TRBV12-3 or TRBV12-4 and J usage is TRBJ2-5, with 7 nucleotides matching TRBD2. J gave up 4 bases and V 1 base, and 3 bases lay outside the gene matches. The CDR3 has 14 amino acids. CDR3 in amino acids: CASSLGGGPETQYF. The DNA for the CDR3 is TGTGCCAGCAGTTTAGGGGGGGGACCAGAGACCCAGTACTTC.

J is TRBJ1-4 and V is TRBV6-1; maybe TRBD1 (5 bases). CDR1 MNHNS and CDR2 SASEGT come from the germline V gene. This CDR3 comprises 13 residues. The V end lost 0 bases, the J end lost 11 bases, and 10 bases lay between the germline ends. CDR3: CASSEALGRKLFF. CDR3 coding DNA: TGTGCCAGCAGTGAAGCGCTGGGACGGAAACTGTTTTTT.

Ten or more counts support this clonotype. The chain carries TRBV12-3 or TRBV12-4 and TRBJ1-2; 8 nucleotides match TRBD1. CDR3 length: 15 amino acids. With 5 bases clipped from V and 4 bases from J, the junction kept 9 bases outside the gene matches. For the CDR3, the DNA is TGTGCCAGCAGTCTCCTGACAGGGGCCAGCTATGGCTACACCTTC. This sequence encodes CASSLLTGASYGYTF.

This clonotype was counted ten times or more. This chain uses TRBV7-6 with TRBJ1-4, with D tentatively TRBD1 (5 bases). The germline V gene encodes CDR1 SGHVS and CDR2 FNYEAQ. The CDR3 consists of 14 residues. The V gene lost 8 bases and the J gene lost 10 bases, with 20 bases spanning the gap. CDR3 in amino acids: CASCLRGGPGKLFF. The CDR3 region has the DNA TGTGCCAGCTGCCTCCGGGGCGGACCTGGAAAACTGTTTTTT.

CDR3 DNA sequence: TGTGCCAGCAGCTCGACAATTACTAGCGCCGGATTAGATACGCAGTATTTT. Its protein is CASSSTITSAGLDTQYF. This sequence joins TRBV7-9 and TRBJ2-3; 7 bases map to TRBD2. Germline loops: CDR1 SEHNR, CDR2 FQNEAQ (reference sequence). The CDR3 totals 17 residues. The V segment lost 4 bases and the J segment 5 bases; nucleotides outside the gene matches: 15.

This clonotype qualifies as medium-sized. The genes are TRBV27 and TRBJ1-5; D possibly corresponds to TRBD1 (6 bases). Looked up from germline, CDR1 is MNHEY and CDR2 is SMNVEV (reference sequence). V dropped 6 bases and J dropped 0 bases, with 18 bases sitting between them. This CDR3 is built from 17 residues. CDR3 residues: CASRKRGGDISNQPQHF. In DNA form, the CDR3 reads TGTGCCAGCAGAAAGAGGGGAGGGGACATTAGCAATCAGCCCCAGCATTTT.

Comment on this clonotype: The DNA is left out, because the CDR3 cannot be placed on it with certainty; the CDR3 is given as TCRdb lists it. The V call is TRBV29-1, the J call TRBJ1-5; the table names TRBD1, a call not compared with the DNA. The CDR3 spans 21 amino acids, including both terminal residues. Germline CDR1 SQVTM, CDR2 ANQGSEA. CDR3 loop: CSAAPVRETQYFGPGNQPQHF.